Presented here are 9 T cell receptor beta chains from one specimen sequenced in a study of beta chain features in type 1 diabetes. Study-level results: Moderately but significantly shorter TCRB CDR3s were found in Type 1 diabetes patients in all four CD4+ subsets.

The sequenced template was cDNA made from the entire isolated RNA. Libraries were prepared by immunoSEQ multiplex PCR; TCRdb keeps only in-frame clonotypes and omits some of them. The table has about 650,000 clones, around 12% seen once; the top ten hold more than 0.095%. These receptors lack a known antigen. The sequencing input was naive CD4+ T cells from blood. These receptor sequences come from a man under 40 with type 1 diabetes.

This clone turned up a few times. The chain joins TRBV5-6 to TRBJ2-1; the match to TRBD1 covers 11 bases. The CDR3 totals 16 residues. CDR1 is SGHDT, CDR2 YYEEEE, per germline. V lost 3 bases, J lost 2 bases, and 4 bases stayed unmatched. This CDR3 reads CASSWRTGGAYNEQFF. The CDR3 nucleotides are TGTGCCAGCAGCTGGAGGACAGGGGGCGCCTACAATGAGCAGTTCTTC. The full variable domain, completed using reference TRBV5-6 and TRBJ2-1, is DAGVTQSPTHLIKTRGQQVTLRCSPKSGHDTVSWYQQALGQGPQFIFQYYEEEERQRGNFPDRFSGHQFPNYSSELNVNALLLGDSALYLCASSWRTGGAYNEQFFGPGTRLTVL.

This clone has a handful of counts. The V and J genes are TRBV29-1 and TRBJ1-1; possibly TRBD1 for D (5 bases). Looked up from germline, CDR1 is SQVTM and CDR2 is ANQGSEA. The CDR3 covers 14 residues. Trimming stripped 0 bases from V and 4 bases from J, with 12 bases between. CDR3 coding DNA: TGCAGCGTTGAAGATCTCAGGGCGGGCACTGAAGCTTTCTTT. It codes for CSVEDLRAGTEAFF.

The CDR3 loop is CASSLVGAARYEQYF. The CDR3 DNA follows: TGCGCCAGCAGCTTGGTTGGGGCAGCCCGCTACGAGCAGTACTTC. The chain has TRBV5-1 and TRBJ2-7; possible D gene TRBD1, 5 bases. V was pared by 0 bases and J by 3 bases, with 13 bases between. The CDR3 length is 15 residues. The germline V gene has CDR1 SGHRS and CDR2 YFSETQ.

The sample holds a few counts of this clone. This chain links TRBV28 with TRBJ1-5, with unresolved D. V lost 1 base to trimming and J lost 2 bases, with 6 bases between them. The CDR3 sequence is 14 residues long. CDR1 MDHEN and CDR2 SYDVKM come from the germline V gene. CDR3: CASSLLRRNQPQHF. CDR3 nucleotides: TGTGCCAGCAGTTTATTGAGACGCAATCAGCCCCAGCATTTT.

This clone was counted between two and nine times. The CDR3 reads CASSPLFRPYEQYF. CDR3 sequence (DNA): TGTGCCAGCAGCCCGTTGTTCAGACCCTACGAGCAGTACTTC. The V and J genes are TRBV14 and TRBJ2-7; D is unresolved. Per germline, CDR1 SGHDN and CDR2 FVKESK. The CDR3 covers 14 residues. The V gene lost 4 bases and the J gene lost 2 bases, with 12 bases spanning the gap.

This clone occurred a few times. The chain links TRBV15 to TRBJ2-3, with TRBD2 as a possible D gene (5 bases). The V end was cut by 0 bases, the J end by 1 base, with 14 bases between. From germline, CDR1 is LNHNV and CDR2 YYDKDF (reference sequence). The CDR3 extends over 17 amino acids. The CDR3: CATSRDGRGQGTDTQYF. CDR3 in DNA: TGTGCCACCAGCAGAGATGGGAGAGGGCAAGGCACAGATACGCAGTATTTT.

The chain joins TRBV6-5 to TRBJ2-1; 8 bases are shared with TRBD1. CDR3 length: 16 residues. Trimming at V came to 1 base and at J to 9 bases, leaving 11 bases not matched to a gene. CDR1 and CDR2 (germline): MNHEY, SVGAGI. Here the CDR3 reads CASSYLTGPGGGEQFF. In DNA form, the CDR3 reads TGTGCCAGCAGTTACTTAACGGGCCCAGGGGGCGGTGAGCAGTTCTTC.

V gene TRBV7-2 combines with J gene TRBJ1-5; 9 nucleotides line up with TRBD1. Germline V gives CDR1 SGHTA, CDR2 FQGNSA. J was trimmed by 7 bases and V by 6 bases; bases with no gene match: 10. The CDR3 is 15 amino acids. In nucleotides, the CDR3 is TGTGCCAGCAGGCGTACCGGGACAGGGCGGCAGCCCCAGCATTTT. Translation gives CASRRTGTGRQPQHF.

The chain recombines TRBV7-9 with TRBJ2-1; the D is unclear. The CDR3 spans 14 residues. V lost 1 base to trimming and J lost 8 bases, with 12 bases between them. The germline V gene encodes CDR1 SEHNR and CDR2 FQNEAQ (reference sequence). The CDR3 region has the DNA TGTGCCAGCAGCTTAGGCAATTCCCGGGATGAGCAGTTCTTC. Amino acids: CASSLGNSRDEQFF.